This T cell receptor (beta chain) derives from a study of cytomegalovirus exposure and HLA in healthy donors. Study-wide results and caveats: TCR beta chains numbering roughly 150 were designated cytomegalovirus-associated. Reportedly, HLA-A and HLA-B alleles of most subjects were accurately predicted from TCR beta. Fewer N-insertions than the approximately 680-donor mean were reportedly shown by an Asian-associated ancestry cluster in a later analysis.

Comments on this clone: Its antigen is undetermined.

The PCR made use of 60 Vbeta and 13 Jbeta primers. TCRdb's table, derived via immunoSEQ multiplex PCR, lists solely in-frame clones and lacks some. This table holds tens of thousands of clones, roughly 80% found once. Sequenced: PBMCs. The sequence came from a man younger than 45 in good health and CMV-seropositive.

The CDR3 sequence: CASSRDRGNEKLFF. The CDR3 DNA reads TGTGCCAGCAGTAGGGACAGAGGAAATGAAAAACTGTTTTTT. The rearrangement links TRBV2 to TRBJ1-4; TRBD1 matches at 7 bases. Germline-derived CDR1 and CDR2 are SNHLY and FYNNEI. The J segment lost 5 bases and the V segment lost 5 bases, leaving 5 bases of the junction unmatched. This CDR3 spans 14 amino acids.